These T cell receptor beta chains were read from a single sample in a study of read filtering for tumor transcriptome and immune sequencing. MiXCR, run by TCRdb on the reads, gives a single entry per CDR3 protein. Of tens of thousands of distinct CDR3 sequences in the sample, about 19% were seen once. The sequenced sample was a population of CD138-negative cells sorted from bone marrow. The receptors shown here come from a donor older than 35 with multiple myeloma. Both conserved end residues are part of each CDR3. A D gene is named only where the DNA matches it firmly. Some rows have no size entry. The others give once, few or many, or a class for an expanded clone.

many TRBJ2-1 TRBV20-1 NA TGCAGTGCTAGGGAACCAGGGGTTGAGCAGTTCTTC CSAREPGVEQFF
NA TRBJ2-3 TRBV20-1 NA TGCAGTGCTAGACAACCTAGCACAGATACGCAGTACTTT CSARQPSTDTQYF
many TRBJ2-2 TRBV30 TRBD1 TGTGCCCGATCCGCGACAGGGGCGCCCCGAGTGGGGGAGCTGTTTTTT CARSATGAPRVGELFF
many TRBJ1-1 TRBV7-2 NA TGTGCCAGCAGCTTAGCGGTGGATGAAGCTTTCTTT CASSLAVDEAFF
many TRBJ2-5 TRBV7-9 NA TGTGCCAGCAGCCTCTCCACCTGGGTGGGAGAGACCCAGTACTTC CASSLSTWVGETQYF
many TRBJ1-5 TRBV12-3/TRBV12-4 NA TGTGCCAGCAGTTCTCCAACCGGTAGCAATCAGCCCCAGCATTTT CASSSPTGSNQPQHF
many TRBJ2-7 TRBV29-1 TRBD1 TGCAGCGTTGGTCAGGGGGCGAACGAGCAGTACTTC CSVGQGANEQYF
NA TRBJ2-5 TRBV24-1 NA TGTGCCACCAGTGACCCAAAGCGGAACCAAGAGACCCAGTACTTC CATSDPKRNQETQYF
NA TRBJ1-5 TRBV5-1 NA TGCGCCAGCAGCTGTCCTTGGGTGCCCCAGCATTTT CASSCPWVPQHF
many TRBJ2-3 TRBV3-1 TRBD2 TGTGCCAGCAGCCTCGCGGGAGGGGGGAGAGGCACAGATACGCAGTATTTT CASSLAGGGRGTDTQYF
NA TRBJ1-2 TRBV19 NA TGTGCCAGTAGTATTAGAGGGATCTATGGGTACACCTTC CASSIRGIYGYTF
many TRBJ2-7 TRBV7-2 NA TGTGCCAGCAGCCCTTCGGGACGCATCTACGAGCAGTACTTC CASSPSGRIYEQYF
NA TRBJ1-4 TRBV9 NA TGTGCCAGCAGCGCCGCAGGGAGAGCTAATGAAAAACTGTTTTTT CASSAAGRANEKLFF
NA TRBJ2-4 TRBV7-8 TRBD2 TGTGCCAGCAGCTTTCGAACAGGCCGGGGGGAGGCCATTCAGTACTTC CASSFRTGRGEAIQYF
many TRBJ2-2 TRBV5-1 NA TGCGCCAGTATGCAAGGTGCTTTTCCGAACACCGGGGAGCTGTTTTTT CASMQGAFPNTGELFF
NA TRBJ1-1 TRBV20-1 NA TGCAGTGCTAGTAGGTGTCCTCTCCCTGAAGCTTTCTTT CSASRCPLPEAFF
many TRBJ1-6 TRBV7-2 NA TGTGCCAGCAGCAAGACAGTGCCTAATTCACCCCTCCACTTT CASSKTVPNSPLHF
many TRBJ2-2 TRBV19 NA TGTGCCACCCACCCGGGTTCTGGCACCGGGGAGCTGTTTTTT CATHPGSGTGELFF
NA TRBJ2-1 TRBV11-2 TRBD2 TGTGCCAGCAGACGCATTAGCGGGAGGTACAATGAGCAGTTCTTC CASRRISGRYNEQFF
many TRBJ1-1 TRBV20-1 NA TGCAGTGCCTCCGGGGAGATGAACACTGAAGCTTTCTTT CSASGEMNTEAFF
many TRBJ1-6 TRBV12-3/TRBV12-4 TRBD1 TGTGCCAGCAGCCCGGACAGGCTTCATTCACCCCTCCACTTT CASSPDRLHSPLHF
many TRBJ1-1 TRBV7-2 NA TGTGCCAGCAGCTTTACAGGGATGAACACTGAAGCTTTCTTT CASSFTGMNTEAFF
medium-sized TRBJ2-1 TRBV28 TRBD2 TGTGCCAGCAGGGCGGGGGGATCCTCCTACAATGAGCAGTTCTTC CASRAGGSSYNEQFF
NA TRBJ2-2 TRBV24-1 NA TGTGCCACCAGTGTGGGCAGCAACACCGAGGAGCTGTTTTTC CATSVGSNTEELFF
many TRBJ2-7 TRBV18 TRBD1 TGTGCCAGCTCGAGGGACAGGCCCCCTGACTACGAGCAGTACTTC CASSRDRPPDYEQYF
many TRBJ2-5 TRBV29-1 NA TGCAGCGTTAGTCCGACCCAAGAGACCCAGTACTTC CSVSPTQETQYF
many TRBJ2-1 TRBV20-1 TRBD2 TGCAGTGCTAGTAAGGCTAGCGGGAGGGTCGGGACCTACAATGAGCAGTTCTTC CSASKASGRVGTYNEQFF
many TRBJ2-5 TRBV29-1 TRBD2 TGCAGCGTTGAAACTACTAGCGGGAGGGAGACCCAGTACTTC CSVETTSGRETQYF
NA TRBJ2-7 TRBV11-1 TRBD2 TGTTCCAGCAGCTTATTCGCGGGAGGATACTACGAGCAGTACTTC CSSSLFAGGYYEQYF
many TRBJ2-1 TRBV4-3 TRBD2 TGTGCCAGCAGCCAAGGGACTAGCGGGAGTCGCCATGAGCAGTTCTTC CASSQGTSGSRHEQFF
many TRBJ2-2 TRBV7-9 TRBD2 TGTGCCAGCAGCTTATCTCGGCTAGCGGGAGTAGCCGGGGAGCTGTTTTTT CASSLSRLAGVAGELFF
NA TRBJ2-7 TRBV29-1 TRBD1 TGCAGCGTTGGGTACAGGGGCGAGCAGTACTTC CSVGYRGEQYF
many TRBJ2-1 TRBV12-3/TRBV12-4 NA TGTGCCAGCAGTTTGAGTCAGGGCCCCTACAATGAGCAGTTCTTC CASSLSQGPYNEQFF
many TRBJ2-5 TRBV7-2 TRBD2 TGTGCCAGCAGCTGGGGGACTAGCTTCTCAGAGACCCAGTACTTC CASSWGTSFSETQYF
many TRBJ1-1 TRBV28 NA TGTGCCAGCAGTTTGCCAGACCCCACTGAAGCTTTCTTT CASSLPDPTEAFF
few TRBJ1-4 TRBV12-3/TRBV12-4 NA TGTGCCAGCAGTCGCCGGGACACCCGGATAGCCCCGAATGAATGGGTGTTTTTT CASSRRDTRIAPNEWVFF
medium-sized TRBJ2-1 TRBV5-1 NA TGCGCCAGCAGCTTGTTTCGTAATGAGCAGTTCTTC CASSLFRNEQFF
NA TRBJ2-1 TRBV6-1 TRBD2 TGTGCCATCAGTCCAGAAGGACTAGCGGGATGGGCTGAGCAGTTCTTC CAISPEGLAGWAEQFF
NA TRBJ2-5 TRBV7-2 NA TGTGCCAGCAGCGGATACATACAAGAGACCCAGTACTTC CASSGYIQETQYF
many TRBJ1-1 TRBV4-1 NA TGCGCCAGCAGCCAAGCCGGGACGGTCAACACTGAAGCTTTCTTT CASSQAGTVNTEAFF
many TRBJ1-5 TRBV20-1 NA TGCAGTGCTAGAGCCGGGCAGGGGAGTAGGTCCCAGCATTTT CSARAGQGSRSQHF